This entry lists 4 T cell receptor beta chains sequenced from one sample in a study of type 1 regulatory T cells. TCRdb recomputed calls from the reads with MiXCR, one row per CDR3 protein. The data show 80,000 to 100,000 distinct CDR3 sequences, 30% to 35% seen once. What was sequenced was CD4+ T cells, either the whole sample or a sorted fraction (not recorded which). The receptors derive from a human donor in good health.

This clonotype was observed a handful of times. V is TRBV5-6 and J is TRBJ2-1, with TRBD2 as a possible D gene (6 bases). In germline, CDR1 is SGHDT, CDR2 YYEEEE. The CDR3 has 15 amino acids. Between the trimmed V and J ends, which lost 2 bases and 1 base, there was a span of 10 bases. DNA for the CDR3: TGTGCCAGCAGCTTAAAGCGGGCTTCCTACAATGAGCAGTTCTTC. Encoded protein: CASSLKRASYNEQFF.

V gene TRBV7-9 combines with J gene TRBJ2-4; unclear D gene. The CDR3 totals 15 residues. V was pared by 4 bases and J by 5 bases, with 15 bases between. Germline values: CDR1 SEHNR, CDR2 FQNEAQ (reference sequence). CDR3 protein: CASSSVGTTQNIQYF. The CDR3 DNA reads TGTGCCAGCAGCTCGGTCGGTACGACCCAAAACATTCAGTACTTC.

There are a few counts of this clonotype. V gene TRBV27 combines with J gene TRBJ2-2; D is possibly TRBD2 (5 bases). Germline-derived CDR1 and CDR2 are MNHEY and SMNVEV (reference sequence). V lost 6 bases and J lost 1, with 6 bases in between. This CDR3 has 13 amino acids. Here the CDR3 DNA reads TGTGCCAGCAGACGGGAGAACACCGGGGAGCTGTTTTTT. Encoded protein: CASRRENTGELFF.

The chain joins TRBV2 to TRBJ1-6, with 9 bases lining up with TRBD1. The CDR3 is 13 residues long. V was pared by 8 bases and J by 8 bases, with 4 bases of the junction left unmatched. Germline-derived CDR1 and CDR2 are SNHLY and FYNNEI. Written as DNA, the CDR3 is TGTGCCAGCTCTACAGGGGGCCATTCACCCCTCCACTTT. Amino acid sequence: CASSTGGHSPLHF. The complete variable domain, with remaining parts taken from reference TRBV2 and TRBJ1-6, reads EPEVTQTPSHQVTQMGQEVILRCVPISNHLYFYWYRQILGQKVEFLVSFYNNEISEKSEIFDDQFSVERPDGSNFTLKIRSTKLEDSAMYFCASSTGGHSPLHFGNGTRLTVT.